This T cell receptor (beta chain) originates from a study of CD8 T cells in ankylosing spondylitis (dated by TCRdb to 2016 to 2017). Regarding the complete study: The study profiled T cell receptor beta repertoires in healthy donors and ankylosing spondylitis patients to find disease-linked TCR variants. The full study cohort comprised 25 or so ankylosing spondylitis patients and some 110 healthy donors. Peripheral blood was sampled, and synovial fluid was additionally collected from ankylosing spondylitis patients.

General findings and caveats noted by the study authors: The disease-linked clones had a CD8+ phenotype and were found at relatively low frequencies in peripheral blood. A TCR beta motif made up of several highly homologous amino acid variants appeared to be characteristic of blood from ankylosing spondylitis patients. The disease-linked clones were reported to be significantly enriched in matched synovial fluid samples from ankylosing spondylitis patients. Some motif variants were previously reported in synovial fluid and blood of reactive arthritis patients, suggesting common disease-initiation mechanisms.

Trimming at the junction amounts to 5 bases on V and 8 bases on J, and the germline ends lie 21 bases apart. Counted from cysteine to phenylalanine, this CDR3 has 14 amino acids. Only the CDR3 part of the read is kept: 42 bases, read in frame from the first base. Via the germline V gene, CDR1 is SQVTM and CDR2 ANQGSEA. This clonotype was found a few times. Which antigen it targets is not known. It has no much larger one-base neighbor in the sample; base qualities were not kept. TCRdb names Illumina HiSeq 2500 as the instrument used. TCR beta libraries were prepared by quantitative 5'-RACE with molecular barcodes. In the source study's methods: A new computational method, built on a probabilistic model of VDJ rearrangement, was used to identify disease-linked TCR variants. In-frame beta chains were kept once TCRdb had trimmed the public reads at Q25 with fastp and called clones with MiXCR. Rows matching on CDR3 protein sequence are summarized as one entry with the most common DNA and genes. These V and J calls originate from TCRdb's pipeline instead of the authors' own analysis. The sample records about 460,000 distinct CDR3 sequences, less than 6% of which are singletons. Under 4.5% of the sample belongs to the ten largest clones.

Sequencing input: blood, either unsorted or a sorted T cell fraction (not recorded which). The chain is made from TRBV29-1 and TRBJ1-2, with TRBD1 as a weak D call on 6 bases. The clonotype originates from a male donor with ankylosing spondylitis. The DNA sequence follows: TGCAGCGTTTTACGGGACATAACAGGATGGGGCTACACCTTC. The encoded protein is CSVLRDITGWGYTF.